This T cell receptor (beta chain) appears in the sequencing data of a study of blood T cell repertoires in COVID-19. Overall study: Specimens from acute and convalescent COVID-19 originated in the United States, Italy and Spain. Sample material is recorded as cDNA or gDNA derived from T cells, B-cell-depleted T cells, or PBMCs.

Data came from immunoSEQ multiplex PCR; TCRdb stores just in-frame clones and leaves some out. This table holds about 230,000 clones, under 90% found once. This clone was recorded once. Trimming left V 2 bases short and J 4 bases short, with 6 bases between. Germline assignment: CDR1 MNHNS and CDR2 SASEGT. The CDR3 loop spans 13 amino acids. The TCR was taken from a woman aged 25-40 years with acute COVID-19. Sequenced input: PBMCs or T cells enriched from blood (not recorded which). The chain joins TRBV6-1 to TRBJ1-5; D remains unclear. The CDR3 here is CASSELSNQPQHF. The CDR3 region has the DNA TGTGCCAGCAGTGAATTGAGTAATCAGCCCCAGCATTTT.